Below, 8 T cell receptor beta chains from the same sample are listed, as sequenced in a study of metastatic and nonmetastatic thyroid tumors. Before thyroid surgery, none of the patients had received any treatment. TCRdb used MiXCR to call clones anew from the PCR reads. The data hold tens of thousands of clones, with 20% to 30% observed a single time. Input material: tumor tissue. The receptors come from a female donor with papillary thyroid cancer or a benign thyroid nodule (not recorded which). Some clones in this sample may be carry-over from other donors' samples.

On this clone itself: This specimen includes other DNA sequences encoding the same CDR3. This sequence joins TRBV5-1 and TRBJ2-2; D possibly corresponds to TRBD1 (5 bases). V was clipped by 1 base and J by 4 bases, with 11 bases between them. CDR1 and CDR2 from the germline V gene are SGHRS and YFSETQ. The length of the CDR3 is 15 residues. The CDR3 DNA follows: TGCGCCAGCAGCTTGTTCAGGGCCTTCACCGGGGAGCTGTTTTTT. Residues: CASSLFRAFTGELFF.

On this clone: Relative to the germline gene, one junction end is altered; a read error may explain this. CDR3 DNA sequence: TGTGCCACCATTGATCCGGGGACTATGATAGAGACCCAGTACTTC. Translated: CATIDPGTMIETQYF. The gene calls are TRBV24-1 and TRBJ2-5; 7 bases fit TRBD2. CDR1 is KGHDR and CDR2 is SFDVKD in the germline V gene. The CDR3 is made up of 15 amino acids.

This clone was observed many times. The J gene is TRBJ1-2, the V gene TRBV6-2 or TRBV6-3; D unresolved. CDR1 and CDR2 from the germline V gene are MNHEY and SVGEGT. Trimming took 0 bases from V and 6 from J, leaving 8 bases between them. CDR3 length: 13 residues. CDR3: CASSYSGMDGYTF. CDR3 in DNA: TGTGCCAGCAGTTACTCAGGGATGGATGGCTACACCTTC.

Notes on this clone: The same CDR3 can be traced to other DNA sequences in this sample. The CDR3 bases are TGTGCCAGCAGTGAAGGGACAGGGGGATCTTACGAGCAGTACTTC. Translated: CASSEGTGGSYEQYF. V is TRBV6-1 and J is TRBJ2-7, with 10 bases that match TRBD1. This CDR3 spans 15 amino acids. With V trimmed by 1 base and J by 4 bases, 4 bases remained unmatched. Germline-derived CDR1 and CDR2 are MNHNS and SASEGT.

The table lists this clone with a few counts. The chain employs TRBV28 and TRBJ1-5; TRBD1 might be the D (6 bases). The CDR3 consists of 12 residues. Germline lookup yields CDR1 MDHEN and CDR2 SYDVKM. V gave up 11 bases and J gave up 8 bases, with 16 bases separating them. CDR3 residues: CASHREYEPQHF. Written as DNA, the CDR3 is TGTGCCTCCCACAGGGAATATGAGCCCCAGCATTTT. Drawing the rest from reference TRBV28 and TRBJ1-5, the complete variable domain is DVKVTQSSRYLVKRTGEKVFLECVQDMDHENMFWYRQDPGLGLRLIYFSYDVKMKEKGDIPEGYSVSREKKERFSLILESASTNQTSMYLCASHREYEPQHFGDGTRLSIL.

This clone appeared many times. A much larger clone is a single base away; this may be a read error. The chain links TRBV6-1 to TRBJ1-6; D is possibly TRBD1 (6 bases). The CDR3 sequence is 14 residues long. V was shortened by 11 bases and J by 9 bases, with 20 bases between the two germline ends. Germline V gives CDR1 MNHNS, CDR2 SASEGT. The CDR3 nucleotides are TGTGCCCGCGCGCAACAGGGTTCAGGTTCACCCCTCCACTTT. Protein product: CARAQQGSGSPLHF.

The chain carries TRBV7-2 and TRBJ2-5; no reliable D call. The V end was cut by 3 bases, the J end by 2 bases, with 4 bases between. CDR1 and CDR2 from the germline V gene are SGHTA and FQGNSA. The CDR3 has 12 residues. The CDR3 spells CASSLTQETQYF. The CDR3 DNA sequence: TGTGCCAGCAGCTTGACACAAGAGACCCAGTACTTC.

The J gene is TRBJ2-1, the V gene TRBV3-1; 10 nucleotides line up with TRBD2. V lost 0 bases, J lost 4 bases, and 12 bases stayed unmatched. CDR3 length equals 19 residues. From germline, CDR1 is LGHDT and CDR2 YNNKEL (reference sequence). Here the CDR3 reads CASSQDDALAGDLYNEQFF. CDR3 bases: TGTGCCAGCAGCCAAGATGACGCCCTAGCGGGAGATTTGTACAATGAGCAGTTCTTC.